These 3 T cell receptor beta chains were all obtained from the same sample, sequenced in a study of blood T cells in healthy people across ages. Primers used in a second PCR of roughly 6 to 11 cycles were a sample-barcoded 5' primer and a J-beta primer mix. TCRdb reprocessed the 5' RACE reads with MiXCR, giving one entry per CDR3 protein. Of hundreds of thousands of distinct CDR3 sequences listed, 47% are singletons. What was sequenced was blood. These TCRs come from an older man in good health.

The chain employs TRBV2 and TRBJ2-1, with D possibly TRBD2 on 6 matching bases. V lost 3 bases to trimming and J lost 1 base, with 16 bases between them. The CDR3 totals 17 residues. Germline V lookup: CDR1 SNHLY, CDR2 FYNNEI. CDR3 residues: CASSDGGKRVSYNEQFF. In DNA, the CDR3 is TGTGCCAGCAGTGATGGGGGAAAGCGGGTTTCCTACAATGAGCAGTTCTTC.

The chain couples TRBV7-8 to TRBJ2-7; D possibly corresponds to TRBD2 (6 bases). Between the trimmed V and J ends, which lost 4 bases and 7 bases, there was a span of 20 bases. CDR3 length: 15 residues. Germline V gives CDR1 SGHVS, CDR2 FQNEAQ. As DNA, the CDR3 is TGTGCCAGCAGCTCGGCCGGGACTGCCTTTGGGGAGCAGTACTTC. It specifies CASSSAGTAFGEQYF.

This clonotype was seen only a few times. The rearrangement links TRBV28 to TRBJ2-3; no reliable D call. The CDR3 consists of 14 residues. The V gene's germline CDR1 is MDHEN and CDR2 SYDVKM. The V end was cut by 3 bases, the J end by 9 bases, with 16 bases between. CDR3 residues: CASSFYVLMGTQYF. The CDR3 DNA reads as TGTGCCAGCAGTTTTTACGTCTTAATGGGAACGCAGTATTTT.